This T cell receptor beta chain was recovered during a study of spatial heterogeneity in lung cancer. For the study at large: Matched bulk RNA-seq yielded a T cell module score, and TCR transcript counts in tumor regions correlated strongly with that score.

This CDR3 spans 15 amino acids. The junction had 12 bases not matched to a gene; V was cut back by 4 bases and J by 7 bases. This clonotype occurred many times. Its target is not known. The time point was: sample taken at primary tumor resection. Unsorted whole RNA samples from tumor, nontumor lung or frozen PBMC were sequenced. TCRdb fed the 5' RACE reads into MiXCR, producing one record per CDR3 protein. This sample yields more than 15,000 distinct CDR3 sequences, of which 5.5% to 8% are seen a single time; around 3.7% belongs to the top ten. Study-wide points: For expanded intratumoral alpha and beta TCRs, counts tracked tumor mutation counts.

V and J are TRBV12-3 or TRBV12-4 and TRBJ2-7, with TRBD1 matching over 8 bases. The TCR originated in a female donor with early-stage non-small cell lung cancer. The starting material was lung tumor tissue, obtained at surgery. The CDR3 spells CASSSRGQGWREQYF. The CDR3, as DNA: TGTGCCAGCAGTTCTCGAGGACAGGGCTGGAGGGAGCAGTACTTC.